The 17 T cell receptor beta chains presented below share a single source sample, sequenced in a study of response to subunit inactivated influenza vaccine. MiXCR, applied by TCRdb to the RT-PCR reads, yields one record per CDR3 protein. The repertoire holds hundreds of thousands of distinct CDR3 sequences, with around a sixth as singletons. The sample consisted of PBMCs from blood, taken around 5 days after vaccination. The source of these receptors is a middle-aged man who received an inactivated influenza vaccine.

Only a few counts were recorded for this clonotype. This chain links TRBV4-1 with TRBJ2-5; D remains ambiguous. This CDR3 region has 12 residues. Germline V gives CDR1 MGHRA, CDR2 YSYEKL. V lost 6 bases to trimming and J lost 4 bases, with 9 bases between them. The CDR3 bases are TGCGCCAGCAGTTCTCCCCTAGAGACCCAGTACTTC. This encodes CASSSPLETQYF.

This clonotype has just a few counts. V gene TRBV14 combines with J gene TRBJ2-3; no reliable D call. Trimming pared 4 bases from V and 2 bases from J, leaving 10 bases between. Germline lookup yields CDR1 SGHDN and CDR2 FVKESK. This CDR3 contains 14 residues. This CDR3 reads CASSLPTVTDTQYF. The CDR3 nucleotides read TGTGCCAGCAGCCTGCCTACTGTCACAGATACGCAGTATTTT.

This clonotype was observed a handful of times. This sequence joins TRBV27 and TRBJ1-2; D is perhaps TRBD1 (5 bases). The CDR3 loop spans 11 amino acids. V lost 6 bases to trimming and J lost 8 bases, with 10 bases between them. Germline values: CDR1 MNHEY, CDR2 SMNVEV (reference sequence). The CDR3 DNA reads as TGTGCCAGCAGAGGGGTCGGAGGCTACACCTTC. Its protein is CASRGVGGYTF.

The chain has TRBV24-1 and TRBJ1-1; unclear D gene. V lost 2 bases to trimming and J lost 0 bases, with 3 bases between them. The CDR3 has 13 amino acids. Germline values: CDR1 KGHDR, CDR2 SFDVKD. CDR3 DNA: TGTGCCACCAGTGATTCGATGAACACTGAAGCTTTCTTT. It codes for CATSDSMNTEAFF.

This clonotype was counted a few times. CDR3 DNA sequence: TGCAGCAGAACAGATAGCTATGGCTACACCTTC. Amino acids: CSRTDSYGYTF. This chain uses TRBV20-1 with TRBJ1-2; no clear D. Germline V gene data show CDR1 as DFQATT and CDR2 as SNEGSKA (reference sequence). The CDR3 spans 11 residues.

V is TRBV6-5 and J is TRBJ2-5, with 11 bases aligning to TRBD2. After removal of 2 bases from V and 5 bases from J, the junction contained 13 bases not matched to a gene. Germline V gene data show CDR1 as MNHEY and CDR2 as SVGAGI. The CDR3 loop spans 18 amino acids. CDR3 amino acids: CASSYGSSGRLGRETQYF. CDR3 bases: TGTGCCAGCAGTTACGGTTCTAGCGGGAGGTTGGGTAGGGAGACCCAGTACTTC.

This clonotype has just a few counts. The V call is TRBV6-2 or TRBV6-3, the J call TRBJ1-1, with 8 bases fitting TRBD1. V lost 5 bases to trimming and J lost 5 bases; unmatched junction nucleotides: 4. This CDR3 region has 13 residues. The germline gives CDR1 MNHEY, CDR2 SVGEGT. The chain's CDR3 is CASSQGARTEAFF. In DNA, the CDR3 is TGTGCCAGCAGTCAGGGGGCTCGGACTGAAGCTTTCTTT.

In regard to this clonotype: This sequence may be a read error, since a much larger clone differs from it by one base. This chain joins TRBV7-3 and TRBJ2-2, with D possibly being TRBD1 or TRBD2 (5 bases each). The CDR3 spans 14 residues. CDR1 is SGHTA, CDR2 FQGTGA, per germline. In DNA form, the CDR3 reads TGTGCCAGCAGCTCGGGGACGAACACCGGGGAGCCGTTTTTT. The encoded protein is CASSSGTNTGEPFF.

This clonotype showed up many times. The chain employs TRBV29-1 and TRBJ2-7; TRBD1 matches at 9 bases. J gave up 3 bases and V 6 bases, and 6 bases lay outside the gene matches. Germline V CDR1 and CDR2: SQVTM, ANQGSEA. The CDR3 is 13 amino acids. Written as DNA, the CDR3 is TGCAGCGTACAGGACAGGGGACTCTACGAGCAGTACTTC. It is translated as CSVQDRGLYEQYF.

The genes are TRBV5-1 and TRBJ1-6, with 8 bases fitting TRBD1. The germline V gene encodes CDR1 SGHRS and CDR2 YFSETQ. This CDR3 is built from 15 residues. The trim removed 5 bases at V and 8 bases at J, leaving 9 bases unmatched. The chain's CDR3 is CASRPTGASDSPLHF. CDR3 DNA: TGCGCCAGCAGGCCGACAGGGGCCAGCGATTCACCCCTCCACTTT.

There are many counts of this clonotype. V is TRBV29-1 and J is TRBJ2-2; D not resolved. This CDR3 has 12 residues. Trimming cost V 3 bases and J 6 bases, with 8 bases left between them. Germline CDR1 reads SQVTM; CDR2 reads ANQGSEA. The CDR3 loop is CSVEVLAGELFF. The CDR3 nucleotides are TGCAGCGTTGAGGTCCTGGCCGGGGAGCTGTTTTTT.

This clonotype came up a few times. The V call is TRBV20-1, the J call TRBJ2-7, with 10 positions matching TRBD1. Germline CDR1 and CDR2: DFQATT and SNEGSKA (reference sequence). Germline trimming cut 3 bases from V and 6 bases from J; bases unmatched to any gene: 8. This CDR3 spans 14 amino acids. The CDR3 spells CSARFGQGELEQYF. The CDR3 nucleotides read TGCAGTGCTAGGTTCGGACAGGGGGAACTCGAGCAGTACTTC.

V and J are TRBV20-1 and TRBJ1-1, with a weak D call TRBD1 (5 bases). The CDR3 totals 14 residues. Trimming stripped 1 base from V and 4 bases from J, with 13 bases between. Germline loops: CDR1 DFQATT, CDR2 SNEGSKA (reference sequence). As DNA, the CDR3 is TGCAGTGCTAGAGGTCCACAGGCGGTCACTGAAGCTTTCTTT. Protein: CSARGPQAVTEAFF.

The genes are TRBV5-1 and TRBJ2-5; TRBD2 is a possible D gene (5 bases). Trimming left V 4 bases short and J 5 bases short, with 30 bases between. CDR3 size: 19 residues. Germline loops: CDR1 SGHRS, CDR2 YFSETQ. In DNA, the CDR3 is TGCGCCAGCAGCGGCCCCGGGATCCGGTATTTACAGACCGGGGAGACCCAGTACTTC. This gives the protein CASSGPGIRYLQTGETQYF.

This clonotype was seen just once. The V call is TRBV7-9, the J call TRBJ1-2; D is unresolved. Germline V lookup: CDR1 SEHNR, CDR2 FQNEAQ (reference sequence). The germline V and J ends were trimmed by 5 bases and 11 bases, with 12 bases remaining between them. The CDR3 totals 11 residues. The CDR3 region is CASSPVGLYTF. DNA of the CDR3: TGTGCCAGCAGCCCGGTAGGCCTTTACACCTTC.

This clonotype has just a few counts. The chain has TRBV5-5 and TRBJ1-2; no firm D call. Between the trimmed V and J ends, which lost 0 bases and 5 bases, there was a span of 14 bases. The CDR3 has 15 amino acids. CDR1 and CDR2 from the germline V gene are SGHKS and YYEKEE (reference sequence). In DNA form, the CDR3 reads TGTGCCAGCAGCTTGGAGAGGGCCTTAGGGTATGGCTACACCTTC. Encoded protein: CASSLERALGYGYTF.

This clonotype was found a few times. This sequence joins TRBV7-2 and TRBJ1-1; D is uncertain. There are 13 residues in the CDR3. CDR1 and CDR2 from the germline V gene are SGHTA and FQGNSA. V was cut by 3 bases and J by 0 bases, with 5 bases left in between. CDR3 nucleotide sequence: TGTGCCAGCAGCTTCAGTATGAACACTGAAGCTTTCTTT. Residues: CASSFSMNTEAFF. Looking up the rest from reference TRBV7-2 and TRBJ1-1 gives the full variable domain: GAGVSQSPSNKVTEKGKDVELRCDPISGHTALYWYRQSLGQGLEFLIYFQGNSAPDKSGLPSDRFSAERTGGSVSTLTIQRTQQEDSAVYLCASSFSMNTEAFFGQGTRLTVV.